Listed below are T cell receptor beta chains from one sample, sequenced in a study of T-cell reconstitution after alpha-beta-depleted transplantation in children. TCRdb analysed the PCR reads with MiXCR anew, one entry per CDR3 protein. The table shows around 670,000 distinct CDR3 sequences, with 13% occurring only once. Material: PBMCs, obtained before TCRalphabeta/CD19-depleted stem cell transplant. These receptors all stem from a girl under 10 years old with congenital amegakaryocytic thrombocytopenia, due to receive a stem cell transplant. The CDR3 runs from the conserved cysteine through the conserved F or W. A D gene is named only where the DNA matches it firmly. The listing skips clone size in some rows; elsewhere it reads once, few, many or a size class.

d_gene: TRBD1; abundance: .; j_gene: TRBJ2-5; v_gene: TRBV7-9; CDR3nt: TGTGCCAGCAGCAACCGAGGGACAGAGGAAGAGACCCAGTACTTC; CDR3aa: CASSNRGTEEETQYF
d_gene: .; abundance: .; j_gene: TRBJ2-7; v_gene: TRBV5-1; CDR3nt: TGCGCCAGCAGCTTGGAAGTTTCGTACTACGAGCAGTACTTC; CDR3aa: CASSLEVSYYEQYF
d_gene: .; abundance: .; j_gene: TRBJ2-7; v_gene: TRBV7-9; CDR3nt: TGTGCCAGCAGCCCTCCTCCGGATCTGGGGTACGAGCAGTACTTC; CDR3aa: CASSPPPDLGYEQYF
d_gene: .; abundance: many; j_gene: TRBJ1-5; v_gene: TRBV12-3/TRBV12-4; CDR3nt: TGTGCCAGCACAGGCACACATAGCAATCAGCCCCAGCATTTT; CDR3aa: CASTGTHSNQPQHF
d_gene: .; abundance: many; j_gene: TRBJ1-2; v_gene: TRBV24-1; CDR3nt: TGTGCCACCAGTGATCGTAAGGGAGACTATGGCTACACCTTC; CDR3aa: CATSDRKGDYGYTF
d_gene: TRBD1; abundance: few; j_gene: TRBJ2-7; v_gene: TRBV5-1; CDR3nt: TGCGCCAGCAGCTCCGATCCTCGGACAGGGAACGAGCAGTACTTC; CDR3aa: CASSSDPRTGNEQYF
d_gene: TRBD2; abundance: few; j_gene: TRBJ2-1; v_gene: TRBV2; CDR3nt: TGTGCCAGCACCACGACTAGCGACAATGAGCAGTTCTTC; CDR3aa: CASTTTSDNEQFF
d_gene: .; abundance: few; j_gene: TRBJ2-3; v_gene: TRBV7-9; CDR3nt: TGTGCCAGCAGCTCAACCGGGACGGAGAGCACAGATACGCAGTATTTT; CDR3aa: CASSSTGTESTDTQYF
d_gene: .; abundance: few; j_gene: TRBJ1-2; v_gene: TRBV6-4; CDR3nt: TGTGCCAACTTTCGATCGCAAGAATATAACTATGGCTACACCTTC; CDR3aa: CANFRSQEYNYGYTF
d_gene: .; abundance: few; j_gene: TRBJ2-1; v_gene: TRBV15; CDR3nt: TGTGCCACCAGCAGAGTAGATGAGCAGTTCTTC; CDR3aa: CATSRVDEQFF
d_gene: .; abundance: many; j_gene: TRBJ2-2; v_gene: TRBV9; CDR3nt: TGTGCCAGCAGCAGAACCGGAGGGTACGGGGAGCTGTTTTTT; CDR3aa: CASSRTGGYGELFF
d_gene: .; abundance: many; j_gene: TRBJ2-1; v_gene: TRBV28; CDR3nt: TGTGCCAGCAGTAGGGGGAAAGGGACCTTTTGGGATGAGCAGTTCTTC; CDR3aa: CASSRGKGTFWDEQFF
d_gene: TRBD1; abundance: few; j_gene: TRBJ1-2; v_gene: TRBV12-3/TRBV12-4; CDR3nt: TGTGCCAGCAGCCCCGGGACAGGCACCAACTATGGCTACACCTTC; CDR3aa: CASSPGTGTNYGYTF
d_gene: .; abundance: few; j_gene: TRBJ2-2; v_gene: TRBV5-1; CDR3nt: TGCGCCAGCATTAGCGGCCCAGAGTCTGGGGAGCTGTTTTTT; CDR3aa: CASISGPESGELFF
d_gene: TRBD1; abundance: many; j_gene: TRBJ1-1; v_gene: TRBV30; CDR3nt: TGTGCCTGGAGTCAGGGGGTCCGGGGAACTGAAGCTTTCTTT; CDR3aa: CAWSQGVRGTEAFF
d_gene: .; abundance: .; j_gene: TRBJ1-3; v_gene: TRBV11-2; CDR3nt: TGTGCCAGCAGCTTAGAGGGACCTGCATATTCTGGAAACACCATATATTTT; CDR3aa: CASSLEGPAYSGNTIYF
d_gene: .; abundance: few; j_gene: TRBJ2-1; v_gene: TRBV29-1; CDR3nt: TGCAGCGTTGACGGTGTGCAATCGGAGCAGTTCTTC; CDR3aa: CSVDGVQSEQFF
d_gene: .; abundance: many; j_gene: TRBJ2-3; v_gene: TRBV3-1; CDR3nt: TGTGCCAGCAGCCAAGTGCCTATAGATACGCAGTATTTT; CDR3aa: CASSQVPIDTQYF
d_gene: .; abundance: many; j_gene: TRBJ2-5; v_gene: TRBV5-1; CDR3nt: TGCGCCAGCTTAGGCCAAGAGACCCAGTACTTC; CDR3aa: CASLGQETQYF
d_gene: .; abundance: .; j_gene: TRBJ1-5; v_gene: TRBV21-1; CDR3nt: TGTGCCAGCAGCAAAGAAGACAGGGGAGAAGGGGACAATCAGCCCCAGCATTTT; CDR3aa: CASSKEDRGEGDNQPQHF
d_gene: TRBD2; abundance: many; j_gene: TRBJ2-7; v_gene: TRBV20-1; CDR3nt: TGCAGTGCTAGAACGAGTGGGACTAGGCTACTCGAGCAGTACTTC; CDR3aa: CSARTSGTRLLEQYF
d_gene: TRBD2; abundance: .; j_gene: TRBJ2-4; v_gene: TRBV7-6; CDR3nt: TGTGCCAGCAGCTTAGATATTTCCCCCACTAGCGGGAGAAGGGAAAACATTCAGTACTTC; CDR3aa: CASSLDISPTSGRRENIQYF
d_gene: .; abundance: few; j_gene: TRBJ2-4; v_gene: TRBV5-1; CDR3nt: TGCGCCAGCAGCTTGAAATTGGGGACGTCCGGCAACATTCAGTACTTC; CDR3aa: CASSLKLGTSGNIQYF
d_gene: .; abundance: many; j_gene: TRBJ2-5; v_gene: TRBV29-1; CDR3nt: TGCAGCGTTGACCCCGACCCGACCCGACAAGAGACCCAGTACTTC; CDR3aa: CSVDPDPTRQETQYF
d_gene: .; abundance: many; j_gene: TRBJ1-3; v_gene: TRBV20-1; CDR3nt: TGCAGTGCTAGAGATCTCTCGGGGGGGGTTGGAAACACCATATATTTT; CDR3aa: CSARDLSGGVGNTIYF
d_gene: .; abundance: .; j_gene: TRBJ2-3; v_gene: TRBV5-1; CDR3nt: TGCGCCAGCAGCCAAGAACCCTCGGAATGGAACACAGATACGCAGTATTTT; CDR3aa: CASSQEPSEWNTDTQYF
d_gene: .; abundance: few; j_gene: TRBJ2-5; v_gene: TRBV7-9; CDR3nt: TGTGCCAGCAGCGAATCACGGCTGTACCAAGAGACCCAGTACTTC; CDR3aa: CASSESRLYQETQYF